This T cell receptor (beta chain) came from a study of a mutant IDH1 vaccine in newly diagnosed glioma. Details on this clone: What it binds is unknown.

This table comes from immunoSEQ multiplex PCR, and its TCRdb copy is limited to in-frame clones, with some not included. The data hold 25,000 to 30,000 clones, with around 79% observed a single time. The time point: week 5, during vaccination. All doses held 300 ug of mutant IDH1 20-mer peptide, with topical imiquimod. V lost 1 base to trimming and J lost 1 base, with 11 bases between them. The length of the CDR3 is 15 residues. Germline V CDR1 and CDR2: SGHRS, YFSETQ. The receptor was derived from a man in his forties with glioma. The chain is built from TRBV5-1 and TRBJ1-1, with D unclear. Sequenced here: PBMCs, sampled from a glioma patient whose treatment included an IDH1 peptide vaccine. CDR3 sequence (DNA): TGCGCCAGCAGCTTGAAGTTGGGTGAGAACACTGAAGCTTTCTTT. It translates to CASSLKLGENTEAFF.